This TCR beta chain was identified during a study of T cell responses to AZD1222 COVID-19 vaccine. This CDR3 is 16 amino acids long. V was pared by 3 bases and J by 6 bases, with 19 bases between. Germline V gene sequence: CDR1 MNHEY, CDR2 SVGAGI. Overall study results and limits: A mostly white British donor set with more females was recruited, and clonal diversity was possibly underestimated.

As concerns this clone: The antigen is undetermined.

Measured with immunoSEQ multiplex PCR; TCRdb has only the in-frame clones, and not every one. The sample holds tens of thousands of clones, approximately 88% seen once. The sample in question was peripheral blood, obtained 28 days after the second AZD1222 dose. The TCR comes from an adult who received the AZD1222 COVID-19 vaccine. The chain employs TRBV6-5 and TRBJ2-3; D might be TRBD1 or TRBD2, each matching 6 bases. CDR3 region: CASSYSTGGQGDTQYF. CDR3 bases: TGTGCCAGCAGTTATTCGACCGGGGGCCAAGGCGATACGCAGTATTTT.